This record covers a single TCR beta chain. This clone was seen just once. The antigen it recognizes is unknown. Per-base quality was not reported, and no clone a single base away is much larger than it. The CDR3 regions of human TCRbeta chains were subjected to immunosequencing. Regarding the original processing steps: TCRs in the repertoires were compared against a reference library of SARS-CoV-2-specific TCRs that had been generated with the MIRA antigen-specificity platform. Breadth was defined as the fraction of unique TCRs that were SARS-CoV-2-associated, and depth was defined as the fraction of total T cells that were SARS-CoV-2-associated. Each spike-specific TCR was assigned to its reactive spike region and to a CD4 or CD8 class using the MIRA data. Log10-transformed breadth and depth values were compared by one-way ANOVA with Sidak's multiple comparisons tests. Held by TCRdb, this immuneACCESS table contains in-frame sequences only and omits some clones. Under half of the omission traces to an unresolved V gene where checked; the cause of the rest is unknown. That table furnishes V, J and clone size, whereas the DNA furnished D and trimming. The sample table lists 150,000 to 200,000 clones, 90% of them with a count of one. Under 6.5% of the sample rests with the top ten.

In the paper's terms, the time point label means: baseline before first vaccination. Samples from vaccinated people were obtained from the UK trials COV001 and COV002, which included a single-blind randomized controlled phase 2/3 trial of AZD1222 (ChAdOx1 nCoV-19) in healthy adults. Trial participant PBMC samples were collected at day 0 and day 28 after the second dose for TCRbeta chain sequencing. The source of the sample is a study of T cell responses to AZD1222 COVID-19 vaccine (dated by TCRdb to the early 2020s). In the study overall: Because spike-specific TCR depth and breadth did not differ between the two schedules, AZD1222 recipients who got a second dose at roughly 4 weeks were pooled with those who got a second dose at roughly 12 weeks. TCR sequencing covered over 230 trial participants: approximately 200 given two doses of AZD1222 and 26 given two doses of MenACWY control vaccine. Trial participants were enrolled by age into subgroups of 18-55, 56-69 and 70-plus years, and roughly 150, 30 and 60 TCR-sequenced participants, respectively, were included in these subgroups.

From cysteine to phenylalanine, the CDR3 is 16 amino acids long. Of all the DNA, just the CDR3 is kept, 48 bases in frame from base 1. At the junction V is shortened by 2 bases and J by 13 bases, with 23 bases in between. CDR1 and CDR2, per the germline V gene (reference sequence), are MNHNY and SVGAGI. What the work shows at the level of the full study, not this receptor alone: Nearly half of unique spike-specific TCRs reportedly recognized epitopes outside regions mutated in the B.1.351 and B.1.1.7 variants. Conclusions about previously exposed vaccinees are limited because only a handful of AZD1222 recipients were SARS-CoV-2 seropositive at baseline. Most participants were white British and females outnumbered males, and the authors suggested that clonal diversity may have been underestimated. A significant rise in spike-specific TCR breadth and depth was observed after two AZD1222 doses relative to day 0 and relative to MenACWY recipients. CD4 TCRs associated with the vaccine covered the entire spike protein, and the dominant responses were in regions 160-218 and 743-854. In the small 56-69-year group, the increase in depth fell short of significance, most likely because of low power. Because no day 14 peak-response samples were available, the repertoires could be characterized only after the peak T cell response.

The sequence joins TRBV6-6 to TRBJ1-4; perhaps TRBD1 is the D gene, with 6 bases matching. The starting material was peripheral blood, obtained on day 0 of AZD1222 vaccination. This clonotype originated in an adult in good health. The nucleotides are TGTGCCAGCAGTTACGGGGGCCAGGGGACCTATCGGGGACTGTTTTTT. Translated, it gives CASSYGGQGTYRGLFF.